This T cell receptor beta chain emerged from a study of blood T cell repertoires in COVID-19. As for the study in general: Sites across the United States, Italy and Spain contributed samples from acute and convalescent COVID-19. PBMCs, B-cell-depleted T cells, or T cells were the source of the cDNA or gDNA that made up the material.

Cohort 3 recovery required two negative PCRs, clearance, or symptom resolution. The CDR3 loop spans 18 amino acids. The V segment lost 4 bases and the J segment 2 bases; nucleotides outside the gene matches: 15. The germline V gene has CDR1 KGHSH and CDR2 LQKENI. As handled by the study authors: Amplifying reference gene primers gave estimates of nucleated cell counts. Assay: immunoSEQ multiplex PCR; the TCRdb copy retains only in-frame clones and omits some. The V and J calls and the clone size are those of that table, but D and trimming were determined from the DNA. The data show under 200,000 clones, with 82% seen just once and around 18% held by the top ten.

The genes are TRBV18 and TRBJ2-3, with 7 bases lining up with TRBD2. The receptor's source is a man between 60 and 75 years old who had recovered from COVID-19. The sample consisted of PBMCs or T cells enriched from blood (not recorded which). In DNA, the CDR3 is TGTGCCAGCTCACTGGAGAGGCGGGAGAGTGGCCTCACAGATACGCAGTATTTT. Protein: CASSLERRESGLTDTQYF.